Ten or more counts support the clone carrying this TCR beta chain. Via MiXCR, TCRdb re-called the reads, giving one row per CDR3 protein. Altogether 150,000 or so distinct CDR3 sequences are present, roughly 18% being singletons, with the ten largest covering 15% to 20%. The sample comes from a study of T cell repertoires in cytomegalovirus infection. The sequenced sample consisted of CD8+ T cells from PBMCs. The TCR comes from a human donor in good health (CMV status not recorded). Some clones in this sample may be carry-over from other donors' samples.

The CDR3 DNA follows: TGTGCCAGCAGCTCTGTGGGCGGGGAGCTGTTTTTT. Its translation is CASSSVGGELFF. This chain joins TRBV7-3 and TRBJ2-2, with D hard to call. Germline-derived CDR1 and CDR2 are SGHTA and FQGTGA. The germline V and J ends were trimmed by 4 bases and 7 bases, with 7 bases remaining between them. The CDR3 is 12 amino acids.